This TCR beta chain is drawn from a study of shared T cell receptors in the human thymus. This CDR3 is 19 amino acids long. The ends were cut back, 0 bases at V and 3 bases at J, with 21 bases in the middle. Germline V gene data show CDR1 as SGHRS and CDR2 as YFSETQ. Some clones are missing from TCRdb's copy, which holds only in-frame ones; the method was immunoSEQ multiplex PCR. The sample has just under 550,000 clones; around 78% are singletons. This sample also belongs to another study, concerning human thymus T cells.

The receptor comes from a boy under two years old with a congenital heart defect. Sequencing was performed on thymocytes. The rearrangement uses TRBV5-1 and TRBJ1-4; a possible D gene is TRBD1 (5 bases). CDR3 sequence reads: CASSLGRGNNWWSNEKLFF. The CDR3 DNA follows: TGCGCCAGCAGCTTGGGGAGGGGTAATAACTGGTGGTCTAATGAAAAACTGTTTTTT.